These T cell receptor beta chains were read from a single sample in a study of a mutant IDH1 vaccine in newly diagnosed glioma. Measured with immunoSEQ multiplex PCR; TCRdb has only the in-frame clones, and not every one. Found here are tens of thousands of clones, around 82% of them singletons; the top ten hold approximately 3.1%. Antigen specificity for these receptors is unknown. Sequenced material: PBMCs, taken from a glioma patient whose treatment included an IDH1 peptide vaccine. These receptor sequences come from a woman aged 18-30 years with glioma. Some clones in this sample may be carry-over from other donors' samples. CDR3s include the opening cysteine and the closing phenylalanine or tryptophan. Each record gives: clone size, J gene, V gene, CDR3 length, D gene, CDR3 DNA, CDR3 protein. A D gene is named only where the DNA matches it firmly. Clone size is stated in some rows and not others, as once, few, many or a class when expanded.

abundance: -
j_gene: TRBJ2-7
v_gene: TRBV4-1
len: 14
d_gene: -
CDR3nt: TGCGCCAGCAGCCAGCCTGGCGGCCTTTACGAGCAGTACTTC
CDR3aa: CASSQPGGLYEQYF

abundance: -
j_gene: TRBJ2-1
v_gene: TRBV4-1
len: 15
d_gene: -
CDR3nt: TGCGCCAGCAGCCAGGGAGGGACAGCTTACAATGAGCAGTTCTTC
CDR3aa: CASSQGGTAYNEQFF

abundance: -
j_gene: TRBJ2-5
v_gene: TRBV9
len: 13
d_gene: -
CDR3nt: TGTGCCAGCAGCGCCGGTCCTTGGGAGACCCAGTACTTC
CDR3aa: CASSAGPWETQYF

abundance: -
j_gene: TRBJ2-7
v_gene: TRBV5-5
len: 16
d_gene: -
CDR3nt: TGTGCCAGCAGCTTGGGGGTCCAGGGGGGGGCCTACGAGCAGTACTTC
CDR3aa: CASSLGVQGGAYEQYF

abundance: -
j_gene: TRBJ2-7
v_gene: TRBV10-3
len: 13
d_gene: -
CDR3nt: TGTGCCATCAAGAACGGGGGTTCCTACGAGCAGTACTTC
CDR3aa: CAIKNGGSYEQYF

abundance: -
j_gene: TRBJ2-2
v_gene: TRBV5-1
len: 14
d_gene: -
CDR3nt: TGCGCCAGCAGCTTGGCCACGAACACCGGGGAGCTGTTTTTT
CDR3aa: CASSLATNTGELFF

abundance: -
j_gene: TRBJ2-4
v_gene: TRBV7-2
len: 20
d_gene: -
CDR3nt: TGTGCCAGCAGCTTAGCGCGAGGTCGGACCTCCACCTTAGCCAAAAACATTCAGTACTTC
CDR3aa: CASSLARGRTSTLAKNIQYF

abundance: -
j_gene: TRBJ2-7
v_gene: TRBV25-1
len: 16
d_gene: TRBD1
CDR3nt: TGTGCCAGCACCAACCAAAGGGACAGGGGATTTTACGAGCAGTACTTC
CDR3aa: CASTNQRDRGFYEQYF

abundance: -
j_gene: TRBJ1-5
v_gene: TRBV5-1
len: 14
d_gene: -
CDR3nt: TGCGCCAGCAGCTTGGGGGACACCAATCAGCCCCAGCATTTT
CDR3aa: CASSLGDTNQPQHF

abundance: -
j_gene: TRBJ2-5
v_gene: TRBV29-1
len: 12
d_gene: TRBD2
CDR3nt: TGCAGCGCGACTAGCGGACAAGAGACCCAGTACTTC
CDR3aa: CSATSGQETQYF

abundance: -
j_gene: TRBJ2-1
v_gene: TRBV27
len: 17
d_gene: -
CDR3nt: TGTGCCAGCAGTCCCTGGCCGAGGTCGGAGATGATCAATGAGCAGTTCTTC
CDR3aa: CASSPWPRSEMINEQFF

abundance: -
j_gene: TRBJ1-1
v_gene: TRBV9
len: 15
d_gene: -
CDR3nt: TGTGCCAGCAGCCGGTCGATTGACATGAACACTGAAGCTTTCTTT
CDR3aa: CASSRSIDMNTEAFF

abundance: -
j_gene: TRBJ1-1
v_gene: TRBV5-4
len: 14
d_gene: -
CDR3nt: TGTGCCAGCAGCCCGGGAAGAATGAACACTGAAGCTTTCTTT
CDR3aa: CASSPGRMNTEAFF

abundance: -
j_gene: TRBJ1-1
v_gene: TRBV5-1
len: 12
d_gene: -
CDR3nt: TGCGCCAGCAGTACGGGGTACACTGAAGCTTTCTTT
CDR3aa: CASSTGYTEAFF

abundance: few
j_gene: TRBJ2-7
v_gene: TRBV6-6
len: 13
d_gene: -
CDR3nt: TGTGCCAGCAGTTACTCTGTACCTACGGAGCAGTACTTC
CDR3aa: CASSYSVPTEQYF

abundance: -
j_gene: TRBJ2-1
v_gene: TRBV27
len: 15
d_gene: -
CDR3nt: TGTGCCAGCAGTTTAGACAGTGGTCCCTACAATGAGCAGTTCTTC
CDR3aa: CASSLDSGPYNEQFF

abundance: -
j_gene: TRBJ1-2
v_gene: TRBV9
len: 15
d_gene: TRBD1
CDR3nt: TGTGCCAGCTCCGCCGGGACAGCCGCTAACTATGGCTACACCTTC
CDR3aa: CASSAGTAANYGYTF

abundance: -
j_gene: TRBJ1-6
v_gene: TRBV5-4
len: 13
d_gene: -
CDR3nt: TGTGCCAGCAGCTCAACAGTCACCTCACCCCTCCACTTT
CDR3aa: CASSSTVTSPLHF

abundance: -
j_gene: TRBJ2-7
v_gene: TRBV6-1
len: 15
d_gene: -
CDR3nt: TGTGCCAGCAGTGAAGTAGGAGACAGCTCCTACGAGCAGTACTTC
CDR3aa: CASSEVGDSSYEQYF

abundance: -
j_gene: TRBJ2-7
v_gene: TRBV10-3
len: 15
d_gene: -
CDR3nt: TGTGCCATCAGGACGATGGGCTCCAGGTCCTACGAGCAGTACTTC
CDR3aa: CAIRTMGSRSYEQYF

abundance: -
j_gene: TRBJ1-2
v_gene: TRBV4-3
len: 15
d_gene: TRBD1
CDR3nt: TGCGCCAGCAGCCAGCGACAGGGAATTAACTATGGCTACACCTTC
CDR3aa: CASSQRQGINYGYTF

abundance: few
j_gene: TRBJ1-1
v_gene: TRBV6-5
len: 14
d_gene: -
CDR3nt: TGTGCCAGCACCAGCACCCACAGGGACACTGAAGCTTTCTTT
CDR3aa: CASTSTHRDTEAFF

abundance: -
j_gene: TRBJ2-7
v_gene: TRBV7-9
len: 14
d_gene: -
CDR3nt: TGTGCCAGCAGCCGGACTGGGAGGCCACGCGAGCAGTACTTC
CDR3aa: CASSRTGRPREQYF

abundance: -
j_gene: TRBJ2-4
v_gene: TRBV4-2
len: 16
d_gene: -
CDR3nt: TGTGCCAGCAGCCAAGTTCAGGGGTTTGCCAAAAACATTCAGTACTTC
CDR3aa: CASSQVQGFAKNIQYF

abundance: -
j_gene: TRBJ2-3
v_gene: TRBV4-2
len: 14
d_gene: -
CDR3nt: TGTGCCAGCCGGCTGGGGGGTAGCACAGATACGCAGTATTTT
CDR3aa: CASRLGGSTDTQYF

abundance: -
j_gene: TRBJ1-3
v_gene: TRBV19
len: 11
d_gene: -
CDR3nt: TGTGCCAGTAGTATAGCCGGGACCATATATTTT
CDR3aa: CASSIAGTIYF

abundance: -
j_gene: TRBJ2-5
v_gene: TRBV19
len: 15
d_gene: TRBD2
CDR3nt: TGTGCCAGTAGTCCGCAGCCGGGGACTAGAGAGACCCAGTACTTC
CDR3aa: CASSPQPGTRETQYF

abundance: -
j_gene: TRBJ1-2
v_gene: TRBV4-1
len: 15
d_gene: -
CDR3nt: TGCGCCAGCAGCCAAGATCGCGGAGTTCCCTATGGCTACACCTTC
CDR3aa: CASSQDRGVPYGYTF

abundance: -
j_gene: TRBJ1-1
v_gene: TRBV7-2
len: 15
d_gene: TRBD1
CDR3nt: TGTGCCAGCAGCCGGGACAGACTAGAAGGTACTGAAGCTTTCTTT
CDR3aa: CASSRDRLEGTEAFF

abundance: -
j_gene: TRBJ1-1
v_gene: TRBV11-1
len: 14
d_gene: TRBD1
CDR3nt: TGTGCCAGCAGCGGACAGGGTCAGGGCACTGAAGCTTTCTTT
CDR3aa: CASSGQGQGTEAFF

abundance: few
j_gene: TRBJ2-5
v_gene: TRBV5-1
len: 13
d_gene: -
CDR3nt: TGCGCCAGCAGCTTGAGAGGGGACGAGACCCAGTACTTC
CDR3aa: CASSLRGDETQYF

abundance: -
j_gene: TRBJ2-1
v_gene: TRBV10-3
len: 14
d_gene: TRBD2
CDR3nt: TGTGCCATCAGGCCAGGCAAAGCGGGGAATGAGCGGTTCTTC
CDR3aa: CAIRPGKAGNERFF

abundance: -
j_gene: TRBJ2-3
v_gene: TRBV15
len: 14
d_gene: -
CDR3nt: TGTGCCACCAGCAGAGATGTTAGCACAGATACGCAGTATTTT
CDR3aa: CATSRDVSTDTQYF

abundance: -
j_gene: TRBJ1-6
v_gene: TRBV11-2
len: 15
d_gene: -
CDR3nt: TGTGCCAGCAGCTTAGGGGGGGGCCACAATTCACCCCTCCACTTT
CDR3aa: CASSLGGGHNSPLHF

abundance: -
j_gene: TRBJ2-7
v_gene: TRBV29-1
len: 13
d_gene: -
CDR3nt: TGCAGCGGATCACAGTGGGGGTCCTACGAGCAGTACTTC
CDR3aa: CSGSQWGSYEQYF

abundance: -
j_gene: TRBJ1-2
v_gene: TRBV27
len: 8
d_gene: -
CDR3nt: TGCAGGGTCTATGGCTACACCTTC
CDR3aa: CRVYGYTF

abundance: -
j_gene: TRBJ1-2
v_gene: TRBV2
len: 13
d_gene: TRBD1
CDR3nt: TGTGCCAGCAGTGAACGGACAGGCTATGGCTACACCTTC
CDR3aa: CASSERTGYGYTF

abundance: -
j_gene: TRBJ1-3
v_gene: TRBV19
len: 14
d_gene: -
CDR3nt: TGTGCCAGCCTGCCCGGTTTCTCTGGAAACACCATATATTTT
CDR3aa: CASLPGFSGNTIYF

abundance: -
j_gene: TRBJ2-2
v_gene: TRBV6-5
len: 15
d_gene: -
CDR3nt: TGTGCCAGCAGTTACTCGAGATGGGACCCCGGGGAGCTGTTTTTT
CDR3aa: CASSYSRWDPGELFF

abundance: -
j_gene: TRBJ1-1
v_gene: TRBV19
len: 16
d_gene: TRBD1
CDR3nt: TGTGCCAGTAGTCTGGGGACGGCAGGGGGCTGGACTGAAGCTTTCTTT
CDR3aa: CASSLGTAGGWTEAFF

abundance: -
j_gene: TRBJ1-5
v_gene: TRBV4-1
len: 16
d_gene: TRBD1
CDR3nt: TGCGCCAGCAGCCAAGTAGCCACAGACAGGGGGAGGCCCCAGCATTTT
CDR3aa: CASSQVATDRGRPQHF

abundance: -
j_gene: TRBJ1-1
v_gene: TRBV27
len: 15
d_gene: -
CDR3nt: TGTGCCAGCAGGAGGACTGCGTCGACATTCTATGAAGCTTTCTTT
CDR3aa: CASRRTASTFYEAFF

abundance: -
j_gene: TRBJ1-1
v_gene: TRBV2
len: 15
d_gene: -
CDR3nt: TGTGCCAGCCAGAAGAGTCTGGGGGCGACGGCTGAAGCTTTCTTT
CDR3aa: CASQKSLGATAEAFF

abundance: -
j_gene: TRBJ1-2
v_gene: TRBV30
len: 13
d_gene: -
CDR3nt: TGTGCCTGGAGTGTGGGACGAAAAGATGGCTACACCTTC
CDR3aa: CAWSVGRKDGYTF

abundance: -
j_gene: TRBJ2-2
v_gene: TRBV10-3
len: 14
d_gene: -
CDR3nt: TGTGCCATCAGATCAGAGACTAACACCGGGGAGCTGTTTTTT
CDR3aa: CAIRSETNTGELFF

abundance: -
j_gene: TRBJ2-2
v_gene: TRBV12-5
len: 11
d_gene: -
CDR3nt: TGTGCTAGTCAGGGCACCGGGGAGCTGTTTTTT
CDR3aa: CASQGTGELFF

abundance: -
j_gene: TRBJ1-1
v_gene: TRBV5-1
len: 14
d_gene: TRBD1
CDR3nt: TGCGCCAGCAGCTTGGGCGGACAGGGCACTGAAGCTTTCTTT
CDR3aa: CASSLGGQGTEAFF

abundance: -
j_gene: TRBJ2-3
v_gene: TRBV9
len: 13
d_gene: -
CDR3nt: TGTGCCAGCAGCCCGCCGGGGGCAGATACGCAGTATTTT
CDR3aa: CASSPPGADTQYF

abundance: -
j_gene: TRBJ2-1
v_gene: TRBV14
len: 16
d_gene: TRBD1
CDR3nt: TGTGCCAGCAGCCGGACAGGGGGCGCATCTTACAATGAGCAGTTCTTC
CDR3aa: CASSRTGGASYNEQFF

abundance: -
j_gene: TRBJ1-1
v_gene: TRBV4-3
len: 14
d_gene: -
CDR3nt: TGCGCCAGCAGCCAAGACGGAGGGAACACTGAAGCTTTCTTT
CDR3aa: CASSQDGGNTEAFF

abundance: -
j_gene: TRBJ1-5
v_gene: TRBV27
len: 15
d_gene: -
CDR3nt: TGTGCCAGCAGTTTAGGCCCGTATAGCAATCAGCCCCAGCATTTT
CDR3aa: CASSLGPYSNQPQHF

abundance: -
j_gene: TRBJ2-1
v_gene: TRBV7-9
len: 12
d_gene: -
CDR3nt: TGTGCCAGCAGCTTATCTCTGGGTGAGCAGTTCTTC
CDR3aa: CASSLSLGEQFF

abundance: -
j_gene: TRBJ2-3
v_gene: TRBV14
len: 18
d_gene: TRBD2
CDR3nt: TGTGCCAGCAGCCAATCCCAAGCGGGGGGGCCTAGGGCAGATACGCAGTATTTT
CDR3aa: CASSQSQAGGPRADTQYF

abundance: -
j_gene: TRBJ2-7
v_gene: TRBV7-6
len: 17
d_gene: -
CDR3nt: TGTGCCAGCAGCTTAGGGCCCCCAGGACGCACCTCCTACGAGCAGTACTTC
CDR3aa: CASSLGPPGRTSYEQYF

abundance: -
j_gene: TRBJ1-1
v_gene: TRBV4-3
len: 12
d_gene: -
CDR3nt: TGCGCCAGCAGCCAGGCGCTTGGGGAAGCTTTCTTT
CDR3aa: CASSQALGEAFF